This T cell receptor beta chain came from a study of T cell responses to AZD1222 COVID-19 vaccine. The method was immunoSEQ multiplex PCR; TCRdb's version includes in-frame clones alone and lacks a portion of them. The data contain 110,000 or so clones, 80% to 90% of them singletons. A note on this clone: The antigen is undetermined.

Germline assignment: CDR1 ENHRY and CDR2 SYGVKD. This CDR3 has 15 residues. J was trimmed by 4 bases and V by 2 bases; bases with no gene match: 2. Study-level findings and limits: Nearly half of spike-specific TCRs reportedly go after variant regions that carry no mutations. Every sample of the repertoires postdated the peak T cell response.

The sequences come from peripheral blood, collected 28 days after the second AZD1222 dose. The source of this sequence is an adult who received the AZD1222 COVID-19 vaccine. The chain has TRBV10-3 and TRBJ2-1, with 10 positions matching TRBD2. The CDR3 coding sequence is TGTGCCATCAGTGAGATTAGCGGGAGGTACAATGAGCAGTTCTTC. Encoded protein: CAISEISGRYNEQFF.